The 14 T cell receptor beta chains below all came from one sample that was sequenced in a study of breast tumors, draining lymph nodes, adjacent tissues. Each CDR3 protein gets one entry after TCRdb re-called the multiplex PCR reads with MiXCR. The repertoire has approximately 250,000 distinct CDR3 sequences, nearly 35% of them found once; the top ten carry approximately 3.6%. Samples came from axillary lymph nodes draining the breast cancer. Sequencing input: axillary lymph node tissue. These receptors all come from a female donor with breast cancer. Some clones in this sample may be carry-over from other donors' samples.

This clonotype was picked up many times. The chain employs TRBV6-6 and TRBJ2-7, with D perhaps TRBD1 (6 bases). Trimming took off 5 bases at V and 9 bases at J, with 14 bases between the two ends. Germline lookup yields CDR1 MNHNY and CDR2 SVGAGI (reference sequence). The length of the CDR3 is 12 residues. The CDR3 nucleotides read TGTGCCAGCAGTAAACAGGGAAGGGGGCAGTACTTC. Encoded protein: CASSKQGRGQYF.

This clonotype occurred many times. The J gene is TRBJ2-3, the V gene TRBV13; D may be TRBD2 (6 bases). Germline V CDR1 and CDR2: PRHDT, FYEKMQ (reference sequence). Trimming stripped 4 bases from V and 0 bases from J, with 14 bases between. This CDR3 contains 16 residues. For the CDR3, the DNA is TGTGCCAGCAGCTCAAGGAGGCGGGGTAGCACAGATACGCAGTATTTT. It encodes CASSSRRRGSTDTQYF.

The sample holds many counts of this clonotype. The rearrangement joins TRBV3-1 to TRBJ1-5; TRBD1 agrees at 8 bases. Trimming took 4 bases from V and 3 from J; bases not matched to a gene: 5. CDR1 LGHDT and CDR2 YNNKEL come from the germline V gene (reference sequence). The CDR3 contains 15 residues. This CDR3 is CASSPRGLDNQPQHF. Written as DNA, the CDR3 is TGTGCCAGCAGCCCCAGGGGGCTTGACAATCAGCCCCAGCATTTT.

The chain uses TRBV10-3 and TRBJ1-1, with D perhaps TRBD1 (6 bases). CDR1 is ENHRY, CDR2 SYGVKD, per germline. The V end lost 4 bases, the J end lost 7 bases, and 13 bases lay between the germline ends. The CDR3 loop spans 13 amino acids. The CDR3 nucleotides are TGTGCCATCAGTGGTTCAGGGGAAGGTGAAGCTTTCTTT. It is translated as CAISGSGEGEAFF.

This clonotype occurred many times. The chain has TRBV29-1 and TRBJ2-7, with 8 bases that match TRBD1. This CDR3 has 17 amino acids. The junction had 17 bases not matched to a gene; V was cut back by 4 bases and J by 3 bases. Germline assignment: CDR1 SQVTM and CDR2 ANQGSEA. The CDR3: CSVGGIGGGTGNYEQYF. The CDR3 bases are TGCAGCGTTGGCGGGATTGGAGGAGGGACAGGTAACTACGAGCAGTACTTC.

The gene calls are TRBV5-6 and TRBJ1-4, with D maybe TRBD1 (5 bases). The CDR3 is 16 amino acids. CDR1 is SGHDT, CDR2 YYEEEE, per germline. V dropped 0 bases and J dropped 8 bases, with 17 bases sitting between them. CDR3 amino acids: CASSLGPGLAGEKLFF. The CDR3 DNA follows: TGTGCCAGCAGCTTGGGGCCGGGACTAGCGGGAGAAAAACTGTTTTTT.

This clonotype was counted a single time. DNA for the CDR3: TGCGCCAGCGGGGCCAGCAGGGATAACACCGGGGAGCTGTTTTTT. Protein sequence: CASGASRDNTGELFF. The chain couples TRBV5-1 to TRBJ2-2; the D gene is possibly TRBD1 (5 bases). Germline V gives CDR1 SGHRS, CDR2 YFSETQ. The CDR3 totals 15 residues. V lost 7 bases, J lost 2 bases, and 15 bases lay in between. Variable domain in full (rest from reference TRBV5-1 and TRBJ2-2): KAGVTQTPRYLIKTRGQQVTLSCSPISGHRSVSWYQQTPGQGLQFLFEYFSETQRNKGNFPGRFSGRQFSNSRSEMNVSTLELGDSALYLCASGASRDNTGELFFGEGSRLTVL.

V is TRBV20-1 and J is TRBJ2-6, with 11 bases matching TRBD1. This CDR3 is built from 17 residues. Germline CDR1 is DFQATT and CDR2 is SNEGSKA (reference sequence). CDR3: CSLTGTGGSAGANVLTF. The CDR3 coding sequence is TGCAGCCTGACTGGGACAGGGGGGAGCGCTGGGGCCAACGTCCTGACTTTC.

This clonotype was seen ten or more times. The chain employs TRBV19 and TRBJ2-5; TRBD2 aligns across 10 bases. CDR1 is LNHDA and CDR2 is SQIVND in the germline V gene (reference sequence). The CDR3 is 16 amino acids. The trim removed 3 bases at V and 4 bases at J, leaving 8 bases unmatched. For the CDR3, the DNA is TGTGCCAGTAGTATTCGGGCTAGCGGGGGAGGAGAGACCCAGTACTTC. It translates to CASSIRASGGGETQYF.

The gene calls are TRBV15 and TRBJ1-5; D is unresolved. Germline V CDR1 and CDR2: LNHNV, YYDKDF (reference sequence). V was clipped by 5 bases and J by 11 bases, with 16 bases between them. The CDR3 is 13 residues long. This CDR3 is CATSGTGMETQHF. The CDR3 nucleotides read TGTGCCACCAGCGGTACCGGGATGGAGACCCAGCATTTT.

This clonotype was detected ten times or more. Its ends do not fully match the called genes, so a read error is possible. J is TRBJ1-2 and V is TRBV6-6, with D maybe TRBD1 (6 bases). The germline V gene encodes CDR1 MNHNY and CDR2 SVGAGI (reference sequence). CDR3 length equals 13 residues. CDR3 in amino acids: CASSHSRGVGYTF. The CDR3 DNA sequence: TGTGCCAGCAGTCACTCGAGGGGGGTTGGCTACACCTTC.

This clonotype has more than one count but fewer than ten. The chain carries TRBV3-1 and TRBJ2-1, with 10 bases matching TRBD2. This CDR3 has 15 residues. Germline V gives CDR1 LGHDT, CDR2 YNNKEL (reference sequence). Trimming took 6 bases from V and 5 from J; bases not matched to a gene: 7. The CDR3 is CASRLAGDHHNEQFF. The CDR3 bases are TGTGCCAGCAGGCTAGCGGGAGACCACCACAATGAGCAGTTCTTC.

The rearrangement uses TRBV7-8 and TRBJ1-1, with 11 bases aligning to TRBD1. The junction had 7 bases not matched to a gene; V was cut back by 4 bases and J by 6 bases. Germline V CDR1 and CDR2: SGHVS, FQNEAQ. CDR3 length equals 15 residues. CDR3 in amino acids: CASSSRDRGESEAFF. CDR3 bases: TGTGCCAGCAGCTCGAGGGACAGGGGGGAATCTGAAGCTTTCTTT. Full variable domain (rest looked up from reference TRBV7-8 and TRBJ1-1): GAGVSQSPRYKVAKRGQDVALRCDPISGHVSLFWYQQALGQGPEFLTYFQNEAQLDKSGLPSDRFFAERPEGSVSTLKIQRTQQEDSAVYLCASSSRDRGESEAFFGQGTRLTVV.

Concerning this clonotype itself: The junction does not match germline at one end; this may be a read error. Here the CDR3 reads CASRRARETNEQFF. The CDR3 nucleotides are TGTGCTAGTAGGAGGGCTAGAGAAACAAATGAGCAGTTCTTC. The chain couples TRBV19 to TRBJ2-1, with a possible D match to TRBD2 (6 bases). Per the germline V gene, CDR1 is LNHDA and CDR2 is SQIVND (reference sequence). CDR3 size: 14 residues.